The T cell receptor (beta chain) under discussion was sequenced for a study of cytomegalovirus exposure and HLA in healthy donors. The study's findings and limits: Reports showed the classifier diagnosing cytomegalovirus status with high specificity and sensitivity.

With V trimmed by 1 base and J by 0 bases, 3 bases remained unmatched. Per the germline V gene, CDR1 is SGHVS and CDR2 is FQNEAQ. The CDR3 is 15 amino acids. On this clone itself: Its antigen is still unknown.

Primers included in the PCR were 60 Vbeta and 13 Jbeta primers. As originally analysed: Later analysis identified roughly 84 million unique TCR beta chains, 8.5 million to 13 million shared. The table came from immunoSEQ multiplex PCR; TCRdb's copy has only in-frame clones and leaves some out. From that table come the V and J calls and clone size; the DNA was used to work out D and trimming. The sample consists of 160,000 or so clones, around 81% of them appearing once. The rearrangement joins TRBV7-8 to TRBJ2-7; 7 bases match TRBD2. The specimen was PBMCs. The sequence came from a man aged 40-50 years in good health and CMV-seronegative. For the CDR3, the DNA is TGTGCCAGCAGCTTAGACGGCGGGAGCTCCTACGAGCAGTACTTC. It specifies CASSLDGGSSYEQYF.